The text below deals with one T cell receptor beta chain. What it binds is not known. Between the trimmed V and J ends, which lost 3 bases and 5 bases, there was a span of 12 bases. The CDR3 has 13 residues. The V gene's germline CDR1 is SQVTM and CDR2 ANQGSEA. MiXCR, run by TCRdb on the 5' RACE reads, gives a single entry per CDR3 protein. The sample holds approximately 500,000 distinct CDR3 sequences; 10% to 15% are singletons and the top ten take about 6.8%. This specimen comes from a study of CD8 T cells in ankylosing spondylitis. Study-wide points: Made up of eight highly homologous variants, a TCR beta motif appeared characteristic of ankylosing spondylitis blood.

The V and J genes are TRBV29-1 and TRBJ2-3; tentative D call: TRBD2 (5 bases). This sequence originates from a male donor with ankylosing spondylitis. The sample taken for sequencing was blood, either unsorted or a sorted T cell fraction (not recorded which). The CDR3 is CSVEVGVGDTQYF. The CDR3 nucleotides read TGCAGCGTTGAGGTGGGAGTGGGAGATACGCAGTATTTT.